The 28 T cell receptor beta chains in this list originate from one sample, sequenced in a study of lymphopenia after photon versus proton radiotherapy. The method was immunoSEQ multiplex PCR; TCRdb's version includes in-frame clones alone and lacks a portion of them. The sample has 23,000 or so clones, over 80% seen once. Sequencing used peripheral blood, obtained from a patient treated with photon-based radiotherapy. All receptors derive from a man aged 50-59 years with gastric cancer.

The rearrangement uses TRBV5-6 and TRBJ2-2; D possibly corresponds to TRBD2 (7 bases). V was shortened by 4 bases and J by 0 bases, with 16 bases between the two germline ends. Germline CDR1 is SGHDT and CDR2 is YYEEEE. This CDR3 spans 17 amino acids. CDR3 in amino acids: CASSPLGGGPNTGELFF. CDR3 in DNA: TGTGCCAGCAGCCCTCTTGGGGGGGGGCCGAACACCGGGGAGCTGTTTTTT.

This chain connects TRBV6-6 to TRBJ2-3, with D possibly TRBD1 on 6 matching bases. Germline CDR1 is MNHNY and CDR2 is SVGAGI (reference sequence). This CDR3 comprises 12 residues. Trimming shortened V by 6 bases and J by 4 bases, and 8 bases separated the two germline ends. The CDR3 bases are TGTGCCAGCAGCAGGGGCCCAGATACGCAGTATTTT. It yields the protein CASSRGPDTQYF.

The chain couples TRBV6-1 to TRBJ1-1; D remains ambiguous. V was clipped by 2 bases and J by 1 base, with 5 bases between them. Germline CDR1 reads MNHNS; CDR2 reads SASEGT. The CDR3 sequence is 13 residues long. CDR3 loop: CASSEKGNTEAFF. The DNA for the CDR3 is TGTGCCAGCAGTGAAAAGGGGAACACTGAAGCTTTCTTT.

The chain joins TRBV23-1 to TRBJ2-5; D uncertain. TRBV23-1 is noted as an ORF with a role that remains uncertain. The CDR3 has 16 residues. The ends were cut back, 4 bases at V and 4 bases at J, with 19 bases in the middle. The CDR3 nucleotides are TGCGCCAGCAGTCCGGCCAGTCGTACCTCCGGAGAGACCCAGTACTTC. It is translated as CASSPASRTSGETQYF.

The chain has TRBV19 and TRBJ2-6, with D maybe TRBD2 (5 bases). Trimming left V 4 bases short and J 2 bases short, with 21 bases between. Germline values: CDR1 LNHDA, CDR2 SQIVND (reference sequence). The CDR3 contains 19 residues. This CDR3 is CASSNVRGWTLAGANVLTF. For the CDR3, the DNA is TGTGCCAGTAGTAACGTACGGGGTTGGACTCTGGCTGGGGCCAACGTCCTGACTTTC.

The genes are TRBV14 and TRBJ1-1; the D is unclear. Germline V CDR1 and CDR2: SGHDN, FVKESK. CDR3 length equals 16 residues. The V end was cut by 1 base, the J end by 7 bases, with 19 bases between. CDR3 loop: CASSQAKGWGIGEAFF. In DNA form, the CDR3 reads TGTGCCAGCAGCCAAGCGAAAGGGTGGGGAATCGGTGAAGCTTTCTTT.

The V call is TRBV2, the J call TRBJ2-1, with 8 nucleotides matching TRBD1. The CDR3 is made up of 15 amino acids. The ends lost 5 bases at V and 5 bases at J; junction bases unmatched: 8. Germline V gene sequence: CDR1 SNHLY, CDR2 FYNNEI. Here the CDR3 reads CASSRTGKENNEQFF. CDR3 bases: TGTGCCAGCAGTCGGACAGGGAAAGAGAACAATGAGCAGTTCTTC.

The CDR3 DNA sequence: TGTGCCAGCAGCTTCCGGGCGGGGGGGCAGCAAGAGACCCAGTACTTC. This encodes CASSFRAGGQQETQYF. This sequence joins TRBV7-6 and TRBJ2-5, with 9 bases that match TRBD2. Losses at the gene ends were 3 bases for V and 2 bases for J; bases not matched to a gene: 7. Germline V gene data show CDR1 as SGHVS and CDR2 as FNYEAQ. The CDR3 loop spans 16 amino acids.

The chain joins TRBV1 to TRBJ2-2. TRBV1 is recorded as a pseudogene. The CDR3 totals 14 residues. The CDR3 protein is CTSSQDASHRELFF. CDR3 in DNA: TGCACCAGCAGCCAAGATGCCTCCCACCGGGAGCTGTTTTTT.

This CDR3 is CASSLGAGVAGANVLTF. The CDR3 bases are TGCGCCAGCAGCTTGGGCGCAGGTGTGGCTGGGGCCAACGTCCTGACTTTC. This rearrangement joins TRBV5-1 to TRBJ2-6; no definite D call. Germline V CDR1 and CDR2: SGHRS, YFSETQ. The CDR3 is 17 amino acids. The V and J ends lost 0 bases and 2 bases respectively, with 12 bases between them.

The chain has TRBV7-3 and TRBJ1-5, with unresolved D. Looked up from germline, CDR1 is SGHTA and CDR2 is FQGTGA. The CDR3 loop spans 13 amino acids. The V end lost 3 bases, the J end lost 3 bases, and 6 bases lay between the germline ends. As DNA, the CDR3 is TGTGCCAGCAGCTTCGGGGTCAATCAGCCCCAGCATTTT. Translation: CASSFGVNQPQHF. The full variable domain, rest sourced from reference TRBV7-3 and TRBJ1-5, is GAGVSQTPSNKVTEKGKYVELRCDPISGHTALYWYRQSLGQGPEFLIYFQGTGAADDSGLPNDRFFAVRPEGSVSTLKIQRTERGDSAVYLCASSFGVNQPQHFGDGTRLSIL.

The gene calls are TRBV6-6 and TRBJ2-1; 14 bases align to TRBD2. The ends lost 2 bases at V and 9 bases at J; junction bases unmatched: 6. This CDR3 contains 16 residues. Germline values: CDR1 MNHNY, CDR2 SVGAGI (reference sequence). The CDR3 region is CASSYEGLAGGVEQFF. DNA of the CDR3: TGTGCCAGCAGTTACGAAGGACTAGCGGGGGGAGTTGAGCAGTTCTTC.

V is TRBV6-4 and J is TRBJ1-2; possibly TRBD1 for D (6 bases). This CDR3 contains 14 residues. V was shortened by 0 bases and J by 3 bases, with 8 bases between the two germline ends. Germline-derived CDR1 and CDR2 are MRHNA and SNTAGT. The CDR3, as DNA: TGTGCCAGCAGTGACTCAGGGGGGTACTATGGCTACACCTTC. This codes for CASSDSGGYYGYTF.

The gene calls are TRBV11-2 and TRBJ1-4; no firm D call. CDR1 is SGHAT, CDR2 FQNNGV, per germline. With 3 bases removed from V and 4 bases from J, the gap between germline ends came to 12 bases. The CDR3 has 15 residues. The CDR3, as DNA: TGTGCCAGCAGCTTGGGAGCCGGAGTTAATGAAAAACTGTTTTTT. Its protein product is CASSLGAGVNEKLFF. Full variable domain (missing parts from reference TRBV11-2 and TRBJ1-4): EAGVAQSPRYKIIEKRQSVAFWCNPISGHATLYWYQQILGQGPKLLIQFQNNGVVDDSQLPKDRFSAERLKGVDSTLKIQPAKLEDSAVYLCASSLGAGVNEKLFFGSGTQLSVL.

V gene TRBV30 combines with J gene TRBJ1-2; D call uncertain. The CDR3 runs to 10 residues. CDR1 is GTSNPN and CDR2 is SVGIG in the germline V gene (reference sequence). Trimming stripped 7 bases from V and 3 bases from J, with 6 bases between. The CDR3 DNA follows: TGTGCCTTAGAAGACTATGGCTACACCTTC. This codes for CALEDYGYTF.

V and J are TRBV2 and TRBJ2-4; D may be TRBD1 (5 bases). V was pared by 4 bases and J by 3 bases, with 13 bases between. Per germline, CDR1 SNHLY and CDR2 FYNNEI. The length of the CDR3 is 15 residues. As DNA, the CDR3 is TGTGCCAGCAGTGGATCCAGGGAAGTCAAAAACATTCAGTACTTC. Encoded protein: CASSGSREVKNIQYF.

The chain uses TRBV5-1 and TRBJ2-3, with D perhaps matching TRBD2 (5 bases). Trimming removed 3 bases at V and 5 bases at J, with 10 bases between. Per germline, CDR1 SGHRS and CDR2 YFSETQ. This CDR3 is 13 amino acids long. The CDR3 DNA sequence: TGCGCCAGCAGCTCTGATCGGGAAGATACGCAGTATTTT. This codes for CASSSDREDTQYF.

The chain is built from TRBV7-9 and TRBJ1-2; weak D call: TRBD1 (6 bases). The ends were cut back, 5 bases at V and 7 bases at J, with 17 bases in the middle. Germline V CDR1 and CDR2: SEHNR, FQNEAQ (reference sequence). CDR3 length equals 14 residues. The CDR3 bases are TGTGCCAGCAGCCCAGTGGGGCAGGGGACTGGCTACACCTTC. Protein product: CASSPVGQGTGYTF.

About this clone itself: An end of the junction does not agree with germline; a read error may underlie this. The J gene is TRBJ2-3, the V gene TRBV7-9; possibly TRBD2 for D (6 bases). Looked up from germline, CDR1 is SEHNR and CDR2 is FQNEAQ (reference sequence). The CDR3 extends over 14 amino acids. The CDR3 spells CASSLRRGYDTQYF. DNA for the CDR3: TGTGCCAGCAGCTTGCGGAGGGGTTATGATACACAGTATTTT.

The rearrangement uses TRBV5-5 and TRBJ1-2; TRBD1 matches at 8 bases. Germline CDR1 is SGHKS and CDR2 is YYEKEE (reference sequence). Trimming removed 3 bases from V and 7 bases from J; junction bases left unmatched: 8. The CDR3 totals 14 residues. CDR3 nucleotides: TGTGCCAGCAGCTCACCCGACAGGGGTGGTGGCTACACCTTC. Translating it yields CASSSPDRGGGYTF.

J is TRBJ2-5 and V is TRBV5-1; D remains unclear. V was shortened by 4 bases and J by 1 base, with 14 bases between the two germline ends. This CDR3 contains 15 residues. CDR1 is SGHRS and CDR2 is YFSETQ in the germline V gene. The DNA of the CDR3 is TGCGCCAGCAGCACTTCTGGGTCGGTCCAAGAGACCCAGTACTTC. Translation gives CASSTSGSVQETQYF.

This clone was seen only once. The rearrangement uses TRBV2 and TRBJ1-1; D call uncertain. Germline CDR1 is SNHLY and CDR2 is FYNNEI. There are 12 residues in the CDR3. Trimming took 6 bases from V and 4 from J, leaving 9 bases between them. The CDR3 here is CASSRAVTEAFF. In nucleotides, the CDR3 is TGTGCCAGCAGCCGGGCAGTCACTGAAGCTTTCTTT.

J is TRBJ2-7 and V is TRBV5-1; 12 nucleotides agree with TRBD2. The CDR3 consists of 14 residues. The germline gives CDR1 SGHRS, CDR2 YFSETQ. The ends lost 6 bases at V and 3 bases at J; junction bases unmatched: 4. CDR3 loop: CASTELAGGYEQYF. The CDR3 DNA is TGCGCCAGCACCGAACTAGCGGGGGGCTACGAGCAGTACTTC.

The chain employs TRBV7-2 and TRBJ2-1; D is unclear. CDR1 and CDR2 (germline): SGHTA, FQGNSA. The V end was cut by 1 base, the J end by 8 bases, with 6 bases between. The CDR3 runs to 12 residues. The CDR3 bases are TGTGCCAGCAGCTTAGATCTTTATGAGCAGTTCTTC. Its protein is CASSLDLYEQFF.

V is TRBV4-1 and J is TRBJ1-4; D perhaps matches TRBD1 (6 bases). The CDR3 is 16 residues long. The germline V and J ends were trimmed by 2 bases and 3 bases, with 13 bases remaining between them. Germline V lookup: CDR1 MGHRA, CDR2 YSYEKL. The CDR3 is CASSQLTGMSNEKLFF. For the CDR3, the DNA is TGCGCCAGCAGCCAACTAACAGGGATGTCTAATGAAAAACTGTTTTTT.

The chain couples TRBV7-2 to TRBJ2-3, with 11 bases matching TRBD2. The CDR3 is 15 amino acids. With 1 base clipped from V and 5 bases from J, the junction kept 2 bases outside the gene matches. From germline, CDR1 is SGHTA and CDR2 FQGNSA. The CDR3 region is CASSLVAGGQDTQYF. CDR3 in DNA: TGTGCCAGCAGCTTAGTAGCGGGGGGGCAAGATACGCAGTATTTT.

DNA for the CDR3: TGTGCCAGCAAATACGGGATTGGCGAGCAGTACGTC. Translated: CASKYGIGEQYV. V and J are TRBV6-1 and TRBJ2-7, with D maybe TRBD2 (5 bases). The germline V and J ends were trimmed by 7 bases and 6 bases, with 13 bases remaining between them. The germline V gene has CDR1 MNHNS and CDR2 SASEGT. This CDR3 comprises 12 residues.

The chain links TRBV15 to TRBJ2-3; a weak D match, TRBD2 (5 bases). Per germline, CDR1 LNHNV and CDR2 YYDKDF (reference sequence). Trimming removed 4 bases from V and 0 bases from J, with 8 bases in between. The CDR3 spans 14 residues. The CDR3 reads CATSIEGSTDTQYF. DNA of the CDR3: TGTGCCACCAGCATAGAGGGCAGCACAGATACGCAGTATTTT. The variable domain in full, with the rest retrieved from reference TRBV15 and TRBJ2-3, is DAMVIQNPRYQVTQFGKPVTLSCSQTLNHNVMYWYQQKSSQAPKLLFHYYDKDFNNEADTPDNFQSRRPNTSFCFLDIRSPGLGDTAMYLCATSIEGSTDTQYFGPGTRLTVL.